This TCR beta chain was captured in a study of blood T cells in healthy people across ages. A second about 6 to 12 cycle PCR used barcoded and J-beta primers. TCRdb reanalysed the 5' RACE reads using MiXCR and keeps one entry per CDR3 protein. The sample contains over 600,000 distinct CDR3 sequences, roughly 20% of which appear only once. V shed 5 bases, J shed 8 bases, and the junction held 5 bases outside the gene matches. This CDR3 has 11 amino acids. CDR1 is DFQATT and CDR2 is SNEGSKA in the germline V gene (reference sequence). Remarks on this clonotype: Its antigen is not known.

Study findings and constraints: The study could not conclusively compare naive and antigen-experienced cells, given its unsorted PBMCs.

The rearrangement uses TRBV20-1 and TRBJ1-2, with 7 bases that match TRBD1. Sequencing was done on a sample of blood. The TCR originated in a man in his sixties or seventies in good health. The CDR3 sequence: CSAAGGRGYTF. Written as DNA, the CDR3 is TGCAGTGCTGCAGGGGGGAGAGGCTACACCTTC.